This is a list of T cell receptor beta chains from one sample in a study of T-cell reconstitution after alpha-beta-depleted transplantation in children. In TCRdb, the PCR reads were re-called with MiXCR into one record per CDR3 protein. The sample shows roughly 340,000 distinct CDR3 sequences, 16% of them seen only once. This material consisted of PBMCs, mostly from graft donor cells, taken 360 days after TCRalphabeta/CD19-depleted stem cell transplant. The receptor source for this set is a male patient between 2 and 10 years old who had a stem cell transplant for acute lymphoblastic leukemia, so the T cells may come from the graft donor. CDR3s include the opening cysteine and the closing phenylalanine or tryptophan. The D gene is left open where the match is weak. For some rows the clone size is stated as once, few or many, or as a class when expanded; others skip it.

CDR3: CASSQDYGTSVQFF
DNA: TGCGCCAGCAGCCAAGATTACGGGACTAGCGTGCAGTTCTTC
size: few
V: TRBV4-1
D: TRBD2
J: TRBJ2-1

CDR3: CASSNGRLFGEAFF
DNA: TGTGCCAGTAGTAATGGTAGGCTGTTCGGTGAAGCTTTCTTT
size: few
V: TRBV25-1
D: .
J: TRBJ1-1

CDR3: CAWSVGVAGDTQYF
DNA: TGTGCCTGGAGTGTAGGGGTAGCGGGAGATACGCAGTATTTT
size: .
V: TRBV30
D: TRBD2
J: TRBJ2-3

CDR3: CASSWKGREEGNEQFF
DNA: TGCGCCAGCAGCTGGAAGGGGCGGGAGGAGGGCAATGAGCAGTTCTTC
size: few
V: TRBV5-1
D: TRBD2
J: TRBJ2-1

CDR3: CASSIGAGQGALDEQFF
DNA: TGTGCCAGCAGCATTGGGGCCGGACAGGGGGCGCTTGATGAGCAGTTCTTC
size: few
V: TRBV11-2
D: TRBD1
J: TRBJ2-1

CDR3: CASSGLYWAPRRNEQFF
DNA: TGTGCCAGCAGCGGACTATACTGGGCCCCCCGACGCAATGAGCAGTTCTTC
size: few
V: TRBV6-2/TRBV6-3
D: .
J: TRBJ2-1

CDR3: CASSKPGQGTWRHQETQYF
DNA: TGTGCCAGCAGTAAACCGGGACAGGGGACCTGGAGGCACCAAGAGACCCAGTACTTC
size: few
V: TRBV28
D: TRBD1
J: TRBJ2-5

CDR3: CASSPLAGGYEQYF
DNA: TGTGCCAGCAGCCCACTAGCGGGAGGGTACGAGCAGTACTTC
size: many
V: TRBV12-3/TRBV12-4
D: TRBD2
J: TRBJ2-7

CDR3: CASSLSPGTDTQYF
DNA: TGTGCCAGCAGTTTATCCCCGGGCACAGATACGCAGTATTTT
size: few
V: TRBV28
D: .
J: TRBJ2-3

CDR3: CASSDGLRQWETQYF
DNA: TGTGCCAGCAGCGACGGACTCCGACAATGGGAGACCCAGTACTTC
size: .
V: TRBV7-2
D: .
J: TRBJ2-5

CDR3: CASSPPAGGPKNIQYF
DNA: TGTGCCAGCTCACCACCAGCGGGAGGGCCCAAAAACATTCAGTACTTC
size: few
V: TRBV18
D: TRBD2
J: TRBJ2-4

CDR3: CANSDRLGTQYF
DNA: TGTGCCAACTCGGACAGGCTGGGGACCCAGTACTTC
size: few
V: TRBV28
D: TRBD1
J: TRBJ2-5

CDR3: CASSLFQGRRNEQFF
DNA: TGTGCCAGCAGTTTATTTCAGGGCCGACGCAATGAGCAGTTCTTC
size: few
V: TRBV12-3/TRBV12-4
D: .
J: TRBJ2-1

CDR3: CASSQAPHGTGQDTQYF
DNA: TGCGCCAGCAGCCAAGCTCCCCACGGGACAGGCCAGGATACGCAGTATTTT
size: .
V: TRBV4-3
D: TRBD1
J: TRBJ2-3

CDR3: CASSQDGTTKNIQYF
DNA: TGTGCCAGCAGTCAGGACGGGACTACCAAAAACATTCAGTACTTC
size: many
V: TRBV27
D: TRBD2
J: TRBJ2-4

CDR3: CASSQGINRQGREQYF
DNA: TGCGCCAGCAGCCAAGGGATTAATAGACAGGGCCGCGAGCAGTACTTC
size: .
V: TRBV4-1
D: TRBD1
J: TRBJ2-7

CDR3: CASSWGFWVNTEAFF
DNA: TGCGCCAGCAGCTGGGGCTTTTGGGTGAACACTGAAGCTTTCTTT
size: few
V: TRBV5-1
D: .
J: TRBJ1-1

CDR3: CASSLALRPGELFF
DNA: TGTGCCAGCAGCTTGGCCCTCCGCCCCGGGGAGCTGTTTTTT
size: .
V: TRBV5-4
D: .
J: TRBJ2-2

CDR3: CASSRLTAYSGANVLTF
DNA: TGTGCCAGCAGTCGCTTGACAGCCTACTCTGGGGCCAACGTCCTGACTTTC
size: many
V: TRBV12-3/TRBV12-4
D: .
J: TRBJ2-6

CDR3: CASSLGLAGGKETQYF
DNA: TGCGCCAGCAGCTTGGGGCTAGCGGGAGGAAAAGAGACCCAGTACTTC
size: .
V: TRBV5-1
D: TRBD2
J: TRBJ2-5

CDR3: CSARDLQGSGNTIYF
DNA: TGCAGTGCTAGAGATCTCCAGGGCTCTGGAAACACCATATATTTT
size: .
V: TRBV20-1
D: .
J: TRBJ1-3

CDR3: CASSWRPGGGETQYF
DNA: TGTGCCAGCAGTTGGCGCCCAGGGGGAGGGGAGACCCAGTACTTC
size: .
V: TRBV2
D: .
J: TRBJ2-5

CDR3: CASSSSLARETQYF
DNA: TGTGCCAGCAGTTCATCCCTAGCCCGGGAGACCCAGTACTTC
size: .
V: TRBV28
D: .
J: TRBJ2-5

CDR3: CAWRSAGTDEQYF
DNA: TGTGCCTGGAGGTCGGCAGGGACGGACGAGCAGTACTTC
size: .
V: TRBV30
D: .
J: TRBJ2-7

CDR3: CASSPQGQSTYEQYF
DNA: TGTGCCAGCAGCCCGCAGGGCCAGTCTACCTACGAGCAGTACTTC
size: many
V: TRBV28
D: .
J: TRBJ2-7

CDR3: CASSARVVGETQYF
DNA: TGTGCCAGCAGCGCGAGGGTAGTCGGGGAGACCCAGTACTTC
size: .
V: TRBV9
D: .
J: TRBJ2-5

CDR3: CSAPPAGNYGYTF
DNA: TGCAGTGCTCCTCCGGCAGGGAACTATGGCTACACCTTC
size: .
V: TRBV20-1
D: .
J: TRBJ1-2

CDR3: CASSLYGNTGELFF
DNA: TGTGCCAGCAGCCTCTACGGGAACACCGGGGAGCTGTTTTTT
size: few
V: TRBV3-1
D: .
J: TRBJ2-2

CDR3: CASGGRNTGELFF
DNA: TGTGCCAGCGGGGGCCGGAACACCGGGGAGCTGTTTTTT
size: few
V: TRBV28
D: .
J: TRBJ2-2

CDR3: CASSSGTSGRAYQETQYF
DNA: TGTGCCAGCAGTTCCGGGACTAGCGGGAGGGCGTACCAAGAGACCCAGTACTTC
size: .
V: TRBV28
D: TRBD2
J: TRBJ2-5

CDR3: CASSLWPGGSTDTQYF
DNA: TGTGCCAGCAGCTTATGGCCAGGGGGAAGCACAGATACGCAGTATTTT
size: few
V: TRBV7-2
D: TRBD1
J: TRBJ2-3

CDR3: CASSGAAGVSYNEQFF
DNA: TGCGCCAGCAGTGGGGCGGCGGGAGTCTCCTACAATGAGCAGTTCTTC
size: .
V: TRBV10-1
D: TRBD2
J: TRBJ2-1

CDR3: CASSLGSGRGSYNEQFF
DNA: TGTGCCAGCAGCTTAGGAAGCGGGAGAGGGTCCTACAATGAGCAGTTCTTC
size: many
V: TRBV7-9
D: TRBD2
J: TRBJ2-1

CDR3: CACCGAPNTGELFF
DNA: TGTGCCTGCTGCGGCGCGCCGAACACCGGGGAGCTGTTTTTT
size: .
V: TRBV30
D: .
J: TRBJ2-2

CDR3: CASSFSAEHTGELFF
DNA: TGTGCCAGCAGTTTCTCCGCGGAACACACCGGGGAGCTGTTTTTT
size: .
V: TRBV27
D: .
J: TRBJ2-2

CDR3: CASSLAHGLAGVYNEQFF
DNA: TGCGCCAGCAGCTTGGCCCACGGACTAGCGGGAGTCTACAATGAGCAGTTCTTC
size: few
V: TRBV5-1
D: TRBD2
J: TRBJ2-1

CDR3: CASSLGQGFNQPQHF
DNA: TGCGCCAGCAGCTTGGGCCAGGGCTTCAATCAGCCCCAGCATTTT
size: .
V: TRBV5-1
D: .
J: TRBJ1-5

CDR3: CASSAYRDPTYEQYF
DNA: TGTGCCAGCAGTGCATACAGGGACCCAACCTACGAGCAGTACTTC
size: .
V: TRBV2
D: .
J: TRBJ2-7

CDR3: CASSQGFEQYF
DNA: TGTGCCAGCAGCCAGGGTTTCGAGCAGTACTTC
size: .
V: TRBV3-1
D: .
J: TRBJ2-7

CDR3: CASSQDRAAYTQYF
DNA: TGCGCCAGCAGCCAAGATAGGGCGGCTTATACGCAGTATTTT
size: many
V: TRBV4-3
D: .
J: TRBJ2-3

CDR3: CASSKTGVAQPQHF
DNA: TGTGCCAGCAGTAAGACAGGGGTTGCTCAGCCCCAGCATTTT
size: .
V: TRBV12-3/TRBV12-4
D: TRBD1
J: TRBJ1-5

CDR3: CASSRIRGRQDSNQPQHF
DNA: TGTGCCAGCAGTCGGATACGCGGCCGACAGGATAGCAATCAGCCCCAGCATTTT
size: .
V: TRBV28
D: .
J: TRBJ1-5

CDR3: CASSLHVDSTNEQFF
DNA: TGTGCCAGCAGCTTACACGTGGATAGTACGAATGAGCAGTTCTTC
size: many
V: TRBV7-3
D: .
J: TRBJ2-1

CDR3: CASSLTGGGTEAFF
DNA: TGCGCCAGCAGCTTGACAGGGGGCGGAACTGAAGCTTTCTTT
size: .
V: TRBV5-1
D: TRBD1
J: TRBJ1-1

CDR3: CASSYRGRGQPQHF
DNA: TGTGCCAGCAGTTATCGTGGCCGGGGCCAGCCCCAGCATTTT
size: .
V: TRBV12-3/TRBV12-4
D: .
J: TRBJ1-5

CDR3: CSARDWDLFPEQYF
DNA: TGCAGTGCTAGAGATTGGGACTTATTTCCAGAGCAGTACTTC
size: many
V: TRBV20-1
D: .
J: TRBJ2-7

CDR3: CASSSAGGTYEQYF
DNA: TGTGCCAGCAGTTCAGCAGGAGGCACCTACGAGCAGTACTTC
size: many
V: TRBV12-3/TRBV12-4
D: .
J: TRBJ2-7

CDR3: CASSSSGRAYEQYF
DNA: TGTGCCAGCAGTTCCAGCGGGAGGGCCTACGAGCAGTACTTC
size: many
V: TRBV6-2/TRBV6-3
D: TRBD2
J: TRBJ2-7

CDR3: CASSGRQRHEQFF
DNA: TGTGCCAGCTCTGGCCGCCAGCGGCATGAGCAGTTCTTC
size: .
V: TRBV6-2/TRBV6-3
D: .
J: TRBJ2-1

CDR3: CASARGRGWSPLHF
DNA: TGTGCCAGCGCCCGGGGCAGGGGGTGGTCACCCCTCCACTTT
size: .
V: TRBV7-2
D: TRBD1
J: TRBJ1-6

CDR3: CASSFTGQFNQPQHF
DNA: TGTGCCAGCAGTTTTACCGGACAGTTCAATCAGCCCCAGCATTTT
size: .
V: TRBV28
D: .
J: TRBJ1-5

CDR3: CASSLTPGTPSITEAFF
DNA: TGCGCCAGCAGCTTGACCCCCGGGACGCCATCTATCACTGAAGCTTTCTTT
size: .
V: TRBV5-1
D: .
J: TRBJ1-1

CDR3: CASSFSGQTTDTQYF
DNA: TGTGCCAGCAGTTTCTCCGGACAGACCACAGATACGCAGTATTTT
size: once
V: TRBV27
D: .
J: TRBJ2-3

CDR3: CASSQLDPLDGYTF
DNA: TGTGCCAGCAGCCAACTGGACCCTCTGGATGGCTACACCTTC
size: few
V: TRBV3-1
D: .
J: TRBJ1-2

CDR3: CAWRSHRDNEQFF
DNA: TGTGCCTGGAGGAGCCACAGGGACAATGAGCAGTTCTTC
size: .
V: TRBV30
D: .
J: TRBJ2-1